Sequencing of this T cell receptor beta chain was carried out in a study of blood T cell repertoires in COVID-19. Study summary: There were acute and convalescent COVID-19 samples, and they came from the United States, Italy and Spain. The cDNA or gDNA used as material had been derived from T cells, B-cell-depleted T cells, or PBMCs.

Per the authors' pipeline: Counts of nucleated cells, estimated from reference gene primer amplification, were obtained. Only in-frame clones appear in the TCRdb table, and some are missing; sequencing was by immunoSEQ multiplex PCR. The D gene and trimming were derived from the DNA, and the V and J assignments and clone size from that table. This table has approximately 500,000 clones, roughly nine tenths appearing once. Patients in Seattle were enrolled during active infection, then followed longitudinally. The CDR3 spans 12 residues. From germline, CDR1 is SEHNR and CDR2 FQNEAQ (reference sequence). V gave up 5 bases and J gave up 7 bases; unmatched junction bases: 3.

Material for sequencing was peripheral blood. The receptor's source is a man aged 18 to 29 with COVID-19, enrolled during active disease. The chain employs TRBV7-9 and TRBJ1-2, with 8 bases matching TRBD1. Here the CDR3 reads CASSRDRGGYTF. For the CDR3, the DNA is TGTGCCAGCAGCCGCGACAGGGGTGGCTACACCTTC. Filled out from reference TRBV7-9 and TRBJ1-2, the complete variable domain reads DTGVSQNPRHKITKRGQNVTFRCDPISEHNRLYWYRQTLGQGPEFLTYFQNEAQLEKSRLLSDRFSAERPKGSFSTLEIQRTEQGDSAMYLCASSRDRGGYTFGSGTRLTVV.